This TCR beta chain was observed in a study of blood T cells in healthy people across ages. As for the study in general: Template-switching capture recovered about one barcoded beta molecule per two T cells.

The authors ran a second PCR of roughly 6 to 12 cycles using a sample-barcoded 5' primer and a J-beta primer mix. TCRdb re-called the 5' RACE reads with MiXCR, one entry per CDR3 protein. The sample includes 650,000 to 1,000,000 distinct CDR3 sequences, approximately 35% of them seen just once. The table lists this clonotype with a few counts. Its antigen is unidentified. The study's findings and limits: In the absence of known donor CMV status, changes in expanded clonotypes were possibly confounded.

This receptor was taken from a man between 18 and 35 years old in good health. Specimen: blood.

CDR3: CASSLARRGSGDEQYF. The CDR3 DNA follows: TGTGCCAGCAGCTTAGCGCGCAGGGGTTCCGGTGACGAGCAGTACTTC. J is TRBJ2-7 and V is TRBV7-8; weak D call: TRBD1 (6 bases). The CDR3 has 16 residues. CDR1 is SGHVS and CDR2 is FQNEAQ in the germline V gene. Trimming pared 0 bases from V and 5 bases from J, leaving 17 bases between.